This T cell receptor (beta chain) originates from a study of shared clonotypes between healthy human individuals (dated by TCRdb to 2018 to 2020). With respect to the entire study: The cohort included a few men and a couple of women between 18 and 49 years of age. Per donor, three plates each were used for CD4 naive and CD4 memory, two for CD8 naive, and one for CD8 memory. Blood TCR repertoires of about 5 healthy adults were deeply sequenced to estimate repertoire size and the extent of clonotype sharing between individuals. Libraries were prepared and TCR repertoires were sequenced by different laboratories using diverse techniques, in order to increase sequencing depth and limit assay-specific biases. Each donor's leukapheresis produced roughly between about 0.8 and 8.9 billion PBMCs. The paper's findings and limits, for the study overall: Only blood was sampled, and tissue TCR repertoires likely differ from those in blood. Even with the large sequencing depth, rarefaction of the sorted-subset datasets indicated that sequencing was incomplete. The small number of donors limited the genetic and exposure-history diversity represented. Pairwise subsampling indicated that sequencing depth was expected to affect the degree of clonotype sharing among donors. Around 5.4% of naive CD4, around 3.5% of naive CD8, around 2.3% of memory CD4, and about 0.4% of memory CD8 clonotypes were shared across a few donors. Estimated clonotype richness was generally larger for naive than for memory subsets. Higher generation probabilities were observed for clonotypes shared by all four sorted-subset donors than for non-shared clonotypes.

V loses 4 bases of germline sequence and J loses 1 base, and the interval between the two ends is 14 bases. According to the germline V gene, CDR1 reads SGHDT and CDR2 reads YYEEEE. The CDR3 measures 15 amino acids from cysteine to phenylalanine. This entry keeps only the CDR3 DNA: 45 bases, framed from base 1. Points on this clone: Its antigen is currently not known. No much larger clonotype is one base removed from it; base qualities were not supplied.

TCR CDR3 regions were amplified from genomic DNA by multiplex PCR using the deep immunoSEQ assay. Genomic DNA extracted from each cell subset was distributed evenly over all wells of several immunoSEQ 96-well plates, and each plate served as one replicate. For sorted subsets, approximately 190 ng genomic DNA, equal to approximately 30,000 T cell genomes, was loaded into each replicate PCR. The purified libraries were quantified using a Qubit 3.0 fluorometer, sized with a Bioanalyzer 2100, and then quantified again using the KAPA Library Quantification kit. Every immunoSEQ 96-well plate was sequenced on a separate single-read 150-cycle Illumina NextSeq 550 flow cell. Regarding the original processing steps: Because only junctional sequences without quality scores were contained in the immunoSEQ output, filtering matching that applied to full-length reads could not be performed. Sequences were annotated with PyIR, a Python wrapper for IgBLAST v1.9, using IMGT germline references to assign V/J genes and CDR3. Reads were filtered out if the reads had weak V/J assignments (E-value above 1e-6), no CDR3, stop codons, out-of-frame junctions, or ambiguous translated residues. V3J clonotypes were defined by identical inferred V gene, J gene, and CDR3 amino acid sequence. Percentage overlap between repertoires was calculated by dividing the number of shared unique clonotypes by the size of the smaller repertoire. Three approaches were used to assess repertoire richness: RTK rarefaction, the Chao1 estimator, and Recon v2.1 estimates of unobserved clonotypes. Generation probabilities for all TCRbeta clonotypes obtained by the gDNA method from a handful of donors were computed using OLGA. TCRdb retrieved this table from immuneACCESS and kept in-frame rearrangements only. Not all clones are present; in checked studies, unresolved V genes account for under half, and no reason is known for the remainder. V and J calls and clone size come straight from that table; D and trimming were deduced from the DNA. Within this sample are about 2 million clones, with roughly 94% of them counted one time only. Of the sample, 0.1% to 0.15% falls within the top ten clones.

The donors were healthy, HIV-negative adults with no recently reported acute infections or vaccinations. All donors were Caucasian adults living in Nashville, Tennessee, USA. CD4+ T cells were enriched by magnetic negative selection, after which naive cells were positively selected on CD45RA and the negative fraction was taken as the memory subset. After blood collection by leukapheresis, PBMCs were isolated using Ficoll-Histopaque density gradient centrifugation and then cryopreserved in the vapor phase of liquid nitrogen. Analytical flow cytometry was used to check the purity and quantity of every magnetically sorted T cell population. From each sorted fraction, genomic DNA was isolated and quantified by UV absorbance on a Nanodrop 2000c.

The receptor's source is a young man in good health. The source material was naive CD4+ T cells sorted from blood. Reading the label with the study, this specimen's cell subset or site is: CD45RA+ positively selected. The rearranged chain carries TRBV5-6 and TRBJ2-5, with the D gene too uncertain to name. The DNA sequence reads TGTGCCAGCAGCGGTCCGGGCCTTGGCCAAGAGACCCAGTACTTC. Its coded protein is CASSGPGLGQETQYF.